This entry lists 5 T cell receptor beta chains sequenced from one sample in a study of blood T cell repertoires in COVID-19 (TCRdb year 2020). The method behind the library was the immunoSEQ multiplex PCR assay. The immuneACCESS repertoire file appears here via TCRdb, limited to in-frame rearrangements. These files lack a portion of the clones; in checked studies, under half of the deficit traces to unresolved V genes, and the cause of the others is not known. The sample includes some 450,000 clones, with around 88% observed a single time. The ten most abundant clones make up around 12% of the sample. Sample: peripheral blood. The source of these receptors is a woman in her fifties or sixties with COVID-19, enrolled during active disease.

This chain links TRBV18 with TRBJ2-7; 9 positions match TRBD1. V lost 2 bases, J lost 0 bases, and 5 bases stayed unmatched. This CDR3 spans 16 amino acids. Germline assignment: CDR1 KGHSH and CDR2 LQKENI. The CDR3 DNA is TGTGCCAGCTCACCAACAGGGGGCCCCTTCTCCTACGAGCAGTACTTC. The encoded protein is CASSPTGGPFSYEQYF. The full variable domain, its missing parts supplied by reference TRBV18 and TRBJ2-7, is NAGVMQNPRHLVRRRGQEARLRCSPMKGHSHVYWYRQLPEEGLKFMVYLQKENIIDESGMPKERFSAEFPKEGPSILRIQQVVRGDSAAYFCASSPTGGPFSYEQYFGPGTRLTVT.

In its sample, this clone was seen once. CDR3 sequence (DNA): TGTGCCAGCAGCTTTGATCGCAGTTACGAGCAGTACTTC. Its translation: CASSFDRSYEQYF. The chain recombines TRBV7-2 with TRBJ2-7; D is ambiguous. Trimming left V 3 bases short and J 4 bases short, with 10 bases between. Looked up from germline, CDR1 is SGHTA and CDR2 is FQGNSA. This CDR3 is built from 13 residues.

This chain joins TRBV10-3 and TRBJ1-2; D call uncertain. The V gene's germline CDR1 is ENHRY and CDR2 SYGVKD. V gave up 11 bases and J gave up 0 bases, with 10 bases separating them. This CDR3 has 12 residues. DNA for the CDR3: TGTGCCTCGGCTACAGCTAACTATGGCTACACCTTC. Protein sequence: CASATANYGYTF.

The chain recombines TRBV9 with TRBJ2-1; 13 positions match TRBD2. This CDR3 comprises 16 residues. The junction had 3 bases not matched to a gene; V was cut back by 0 bases and J by 6 bases. The germline V gene has CDR1 SGDLS and CDR2 YYNGEE. The CDR3 sequence is CASSVAGTSGVNEQFF. DNA for the CDR3: TGTGCCAGCAGCGTAGCTGGGACTAGCGGGGTCAATGAGCAGTTCTTC.

The chain carries TRBV7-2 and TRBJ1-3, with D hard to call. Germline values: CDR1 SGHTA, CDR2 FQGNSA. Trimming took 6 bases from V and 6 from J, leaving 12 bases between them. The CDR3 sequence is 13 residues long. The CDR3 sequence: CASSRAGANTIYF. CDR3 nucleotide sequence: TGTGCCAGCAGTCGTGCGGGAGCAAACACCATATATTTT. Based on the CDR3 plus reference TRBV7-2 and TRBJ1-3, the full variable domain is GAGVSQSPSNKVTEKGKDVELRCDPISGHTALYWYRQSLGQGLEFLIYFQGNSAPDKSGLPSDRFSAERTGGSVSTLTIQRTQQEDSAVYLCASSRAGANTIYFGEGSWLTVV.